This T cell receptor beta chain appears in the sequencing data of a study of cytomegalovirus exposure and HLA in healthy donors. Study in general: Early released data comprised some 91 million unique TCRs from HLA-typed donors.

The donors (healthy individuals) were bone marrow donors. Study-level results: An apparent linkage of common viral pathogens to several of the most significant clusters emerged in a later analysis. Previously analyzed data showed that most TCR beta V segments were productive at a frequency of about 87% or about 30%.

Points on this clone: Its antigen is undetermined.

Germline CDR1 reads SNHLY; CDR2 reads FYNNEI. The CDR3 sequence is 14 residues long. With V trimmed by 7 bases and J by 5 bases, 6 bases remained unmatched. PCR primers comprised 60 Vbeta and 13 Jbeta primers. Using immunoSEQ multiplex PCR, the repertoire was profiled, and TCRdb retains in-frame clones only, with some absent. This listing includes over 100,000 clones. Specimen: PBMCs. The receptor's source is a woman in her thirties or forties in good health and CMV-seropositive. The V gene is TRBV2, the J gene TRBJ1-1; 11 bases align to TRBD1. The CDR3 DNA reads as TGTGCCAGCACTCCGGACAGGGGGCGAACTGAAGCTTTCTTT. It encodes CASTPDRGRTEAFF.